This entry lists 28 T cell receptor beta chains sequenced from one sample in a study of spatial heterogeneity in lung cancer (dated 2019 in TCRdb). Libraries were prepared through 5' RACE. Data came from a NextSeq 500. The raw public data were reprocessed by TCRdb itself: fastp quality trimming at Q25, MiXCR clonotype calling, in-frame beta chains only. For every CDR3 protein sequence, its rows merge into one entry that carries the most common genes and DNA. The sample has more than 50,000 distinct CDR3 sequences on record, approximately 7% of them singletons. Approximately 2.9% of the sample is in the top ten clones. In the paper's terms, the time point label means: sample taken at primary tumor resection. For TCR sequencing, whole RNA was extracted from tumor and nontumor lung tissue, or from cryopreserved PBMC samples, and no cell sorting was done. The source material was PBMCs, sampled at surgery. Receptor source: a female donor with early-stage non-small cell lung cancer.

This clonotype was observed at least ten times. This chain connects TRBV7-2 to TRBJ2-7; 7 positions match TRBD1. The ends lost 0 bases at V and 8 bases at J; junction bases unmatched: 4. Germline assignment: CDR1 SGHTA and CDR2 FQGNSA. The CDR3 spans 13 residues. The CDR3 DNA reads TGTGCCAGCAGCTTAGCTACAGGGGCGCAGCAGTACTTC. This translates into CASSLATGAQQYF.

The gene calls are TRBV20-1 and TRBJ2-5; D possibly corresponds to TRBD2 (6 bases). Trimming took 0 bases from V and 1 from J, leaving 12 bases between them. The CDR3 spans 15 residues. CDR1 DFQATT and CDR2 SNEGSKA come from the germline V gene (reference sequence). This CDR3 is CSARDLVSGQETQYF. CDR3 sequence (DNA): TGCAGTGCTAGAGATCTCGTTAGCGGCCAAGAGACCCAGTACTTC.

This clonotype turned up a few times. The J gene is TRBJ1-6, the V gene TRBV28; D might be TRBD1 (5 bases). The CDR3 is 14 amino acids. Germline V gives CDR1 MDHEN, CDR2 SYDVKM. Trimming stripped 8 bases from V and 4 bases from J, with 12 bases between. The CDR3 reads CASLSGTYNSPLHF. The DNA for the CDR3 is TGTGCCAGCCTGTCCGGGACTTATAATTCACCCCTCCACTTT.

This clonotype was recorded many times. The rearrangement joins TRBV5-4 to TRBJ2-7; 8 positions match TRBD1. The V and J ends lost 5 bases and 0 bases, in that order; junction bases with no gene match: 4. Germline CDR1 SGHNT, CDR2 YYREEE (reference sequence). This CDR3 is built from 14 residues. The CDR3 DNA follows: TGTGCCAGCAGACGGGACAGGTTCTCCTACGAGCAGTACTTC. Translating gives CASRRDRFSYEQYF.

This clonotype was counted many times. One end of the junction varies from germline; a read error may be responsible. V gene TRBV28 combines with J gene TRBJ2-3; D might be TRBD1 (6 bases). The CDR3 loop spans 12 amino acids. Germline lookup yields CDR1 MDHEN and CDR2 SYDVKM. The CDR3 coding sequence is TGTGCCAGCGTTAGGGGGACCCAAGTGATGGATTTT. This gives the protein CASVRGTQVMDF.

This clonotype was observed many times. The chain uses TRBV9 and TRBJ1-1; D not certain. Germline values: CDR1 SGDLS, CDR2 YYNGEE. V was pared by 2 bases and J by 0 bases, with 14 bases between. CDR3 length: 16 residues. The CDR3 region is CASSVNPGWVNTEAFF. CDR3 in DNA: TGTGCCAGCAGCGTGAACCCGGGGTGGGTGAACACTGAAGCTTTCTTT.

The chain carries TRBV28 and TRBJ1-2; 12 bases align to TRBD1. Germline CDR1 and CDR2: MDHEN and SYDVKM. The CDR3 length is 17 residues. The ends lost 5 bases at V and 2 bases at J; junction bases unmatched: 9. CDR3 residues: CASSLPGTGGRNYGYTF. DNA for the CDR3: TGTGCCAGCAGTCTCCCCGGGACAGGGGGCAGAAACTATGGCTACACCTTC.

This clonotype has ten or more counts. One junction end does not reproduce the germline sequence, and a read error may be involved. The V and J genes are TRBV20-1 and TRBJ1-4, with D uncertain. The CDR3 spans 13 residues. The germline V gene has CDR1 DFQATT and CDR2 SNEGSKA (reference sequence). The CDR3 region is CSARLATNEKLFF. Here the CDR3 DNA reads TGCAGCGCTAGGCTTGCAACTAATGAAAAACTGTTTTTT.

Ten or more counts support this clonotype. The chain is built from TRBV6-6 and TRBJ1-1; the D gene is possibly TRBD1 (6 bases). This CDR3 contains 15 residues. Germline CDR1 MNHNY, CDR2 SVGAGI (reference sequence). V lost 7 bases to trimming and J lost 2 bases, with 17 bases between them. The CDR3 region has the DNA TGTGCCAGCAACCCCTATGACAGGCAAAACACTGAAGCTTTCTTT. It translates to CASNPYDRQNTEAFF.

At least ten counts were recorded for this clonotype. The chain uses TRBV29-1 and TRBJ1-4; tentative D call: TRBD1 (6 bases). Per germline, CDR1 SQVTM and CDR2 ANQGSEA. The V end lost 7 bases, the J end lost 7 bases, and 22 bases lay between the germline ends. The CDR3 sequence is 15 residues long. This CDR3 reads CSAIRAGAASEKLFF. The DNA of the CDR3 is TGCAGCGCTATTAGGGCAGGGGCGGCCTCTGAAAAACTGTTTTTT.

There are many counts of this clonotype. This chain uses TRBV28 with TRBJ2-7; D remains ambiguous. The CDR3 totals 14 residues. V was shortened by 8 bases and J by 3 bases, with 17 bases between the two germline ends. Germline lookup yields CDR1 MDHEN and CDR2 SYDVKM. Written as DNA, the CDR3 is TGTGCCAGCTCGTGGCAGGCACTCCGCTACGAGCAGTACTTC. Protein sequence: CASSWQALRYEQYF.

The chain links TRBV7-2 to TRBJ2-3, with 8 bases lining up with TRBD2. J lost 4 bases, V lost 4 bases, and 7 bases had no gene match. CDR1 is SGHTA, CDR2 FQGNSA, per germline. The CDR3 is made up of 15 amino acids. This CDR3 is CASSSRGSGADTQYF. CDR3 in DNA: TGTGCCAGCAGCTCGCGGGGTAGCGGGGCAGATACGCAGTATTTT.

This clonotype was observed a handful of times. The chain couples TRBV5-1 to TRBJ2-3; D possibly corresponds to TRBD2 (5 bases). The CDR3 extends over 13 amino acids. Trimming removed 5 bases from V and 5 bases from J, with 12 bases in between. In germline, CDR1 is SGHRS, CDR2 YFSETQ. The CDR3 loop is CASRWEPGDTQYF. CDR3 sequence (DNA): TGCGCCAGCAGGTGGGAGCCGGGAGATACGCAGTATTTT.

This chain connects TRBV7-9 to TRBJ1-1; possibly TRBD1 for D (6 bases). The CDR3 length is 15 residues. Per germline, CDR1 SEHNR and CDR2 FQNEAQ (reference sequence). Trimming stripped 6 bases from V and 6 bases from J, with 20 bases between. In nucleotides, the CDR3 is TGTGCCAGCAGGCTCGCAGGGGTCGCTTGGGCTGAAGCTTTCTTT. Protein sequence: CASRLAGVAWAEAFF. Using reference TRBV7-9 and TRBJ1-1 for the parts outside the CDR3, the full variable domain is DTGVSQNPRHKITKRGQNVTFRCDPISEHNRLYWYRQTLGQGPEFLTYFQNEAQLEKSRLLSDRFSAERPKGSFSTLEIQRTEQGDSAMYLCASRLAGVAWAEAFFGQGTRLTVV.

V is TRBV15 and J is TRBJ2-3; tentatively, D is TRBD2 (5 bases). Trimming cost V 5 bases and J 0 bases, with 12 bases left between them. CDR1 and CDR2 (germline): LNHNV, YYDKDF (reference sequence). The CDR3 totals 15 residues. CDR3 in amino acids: CATSQEVGSTDTQYF. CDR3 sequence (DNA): TGTGCCACCAGCCAGGAGGTCGGCAGCACAGATACGCAGTATTTT. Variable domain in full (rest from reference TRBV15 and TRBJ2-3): DAMVIQNPRYQVTQFGKPVTLSCSQTLNHNVMYWYQQKSSQAPKLLFHYYDKDFNNEADTPDNFQSRRPNTSFCFLDIRSPGLGDTAMYLCATSQEVGSTDTQYFGPGTRLTVL.

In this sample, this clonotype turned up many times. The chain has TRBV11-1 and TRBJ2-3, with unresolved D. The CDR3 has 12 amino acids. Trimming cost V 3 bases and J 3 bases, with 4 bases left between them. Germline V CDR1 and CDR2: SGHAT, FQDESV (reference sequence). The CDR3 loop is CASSFQTDTQYF. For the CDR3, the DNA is TGTGCCAGCAGCTTTCAAACAGATACGCAGTATTTT.

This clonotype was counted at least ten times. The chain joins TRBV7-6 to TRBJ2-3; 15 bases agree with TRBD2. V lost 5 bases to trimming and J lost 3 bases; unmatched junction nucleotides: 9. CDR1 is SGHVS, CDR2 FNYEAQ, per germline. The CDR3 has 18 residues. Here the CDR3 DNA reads TGTGCCAGCAGCCCTCGCGGGACTAGCGGGGGGAATACAGATACGCAGTATTTT. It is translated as CASSPRGTSGGNTDTQYF.

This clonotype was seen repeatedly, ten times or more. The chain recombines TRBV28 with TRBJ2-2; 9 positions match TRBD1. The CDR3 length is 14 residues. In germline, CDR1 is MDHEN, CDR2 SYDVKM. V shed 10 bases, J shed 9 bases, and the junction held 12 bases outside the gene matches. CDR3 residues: CATAPGTGNWELFF. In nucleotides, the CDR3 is TGTGCCACTGCCCCGGGGACAGGGAACTGGGAGCTGTTTTTT.

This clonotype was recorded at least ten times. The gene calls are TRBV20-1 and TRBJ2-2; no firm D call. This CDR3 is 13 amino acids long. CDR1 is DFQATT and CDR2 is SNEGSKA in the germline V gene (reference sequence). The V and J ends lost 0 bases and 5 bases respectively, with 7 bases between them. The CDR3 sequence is CSARDRRTGELFF. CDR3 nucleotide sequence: TGCAGTGCTAGAGACCGGCGAACCGGGGAGCTGTTTTTT.

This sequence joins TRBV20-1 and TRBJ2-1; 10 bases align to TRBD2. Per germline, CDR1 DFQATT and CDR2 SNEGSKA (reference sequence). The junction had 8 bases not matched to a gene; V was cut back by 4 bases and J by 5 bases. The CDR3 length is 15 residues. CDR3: CSATTGTSVNNEQFF. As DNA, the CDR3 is TGCAGTGCTACGACCGGGACTAGCGTCAACAATGAGCAGTTCTTC.

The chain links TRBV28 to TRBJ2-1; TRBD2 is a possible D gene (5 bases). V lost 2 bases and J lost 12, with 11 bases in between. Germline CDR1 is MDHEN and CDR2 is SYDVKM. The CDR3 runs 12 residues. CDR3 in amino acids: CASSLRASWQFF. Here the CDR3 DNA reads TGTGCCAGCAGTTTAAGGGCTAGCTGGCAGTTCTTC.

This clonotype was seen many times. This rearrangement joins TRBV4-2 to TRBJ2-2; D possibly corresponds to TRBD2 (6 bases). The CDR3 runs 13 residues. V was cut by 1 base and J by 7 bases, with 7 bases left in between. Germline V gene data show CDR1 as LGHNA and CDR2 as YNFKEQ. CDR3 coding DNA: TGTGCCAGCAGCCAAGCGGGGGTCGGGGAGCTGTTTTTT. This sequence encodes CASSQAGVGELFF.

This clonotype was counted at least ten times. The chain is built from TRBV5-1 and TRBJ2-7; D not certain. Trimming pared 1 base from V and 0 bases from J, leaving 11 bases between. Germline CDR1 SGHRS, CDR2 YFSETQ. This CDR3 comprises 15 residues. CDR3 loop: CASSLLGKGSYEQYF. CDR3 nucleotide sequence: TGCGCCAGCAGCTTGTTGGGGAAGGGCTCCTACGAGCAGTACTTC.

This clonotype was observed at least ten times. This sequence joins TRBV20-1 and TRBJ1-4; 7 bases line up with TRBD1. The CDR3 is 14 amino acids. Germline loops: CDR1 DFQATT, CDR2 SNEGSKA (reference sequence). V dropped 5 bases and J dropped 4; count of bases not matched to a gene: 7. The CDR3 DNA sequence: TGCAGTGCTTTTCACAGGGGTAGTAATGAAAAACTGTTTTTT. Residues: CSAFHRGSNEKLFF.

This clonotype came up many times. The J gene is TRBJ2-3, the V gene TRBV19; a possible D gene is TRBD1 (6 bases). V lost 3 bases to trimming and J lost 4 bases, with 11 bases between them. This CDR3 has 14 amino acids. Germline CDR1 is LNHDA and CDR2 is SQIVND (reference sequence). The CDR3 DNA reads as TGTGCCAGTAGTATCTACAGGGACCCAGATACGCAGTATTTT. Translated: CASSIYRDPDTQYF.

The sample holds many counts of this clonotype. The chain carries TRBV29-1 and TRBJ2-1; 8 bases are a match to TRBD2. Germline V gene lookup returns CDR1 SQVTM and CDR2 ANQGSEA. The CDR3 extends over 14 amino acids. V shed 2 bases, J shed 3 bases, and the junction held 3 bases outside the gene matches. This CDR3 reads CSVERRGDYNEQFF. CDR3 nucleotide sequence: TGCAGCGTTGAAAGGCGGGGGGACTACAATGAGCAGTTCTTC.

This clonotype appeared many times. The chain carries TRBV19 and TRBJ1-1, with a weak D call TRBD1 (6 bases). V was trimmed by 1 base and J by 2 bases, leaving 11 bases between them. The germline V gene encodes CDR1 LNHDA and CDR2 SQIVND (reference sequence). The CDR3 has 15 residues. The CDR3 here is CASSIGDRTNTEAFF. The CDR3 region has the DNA TGTGCCAGTAGTATAGGAGACAGGACTAACACTGAAGCTTTCTTT.

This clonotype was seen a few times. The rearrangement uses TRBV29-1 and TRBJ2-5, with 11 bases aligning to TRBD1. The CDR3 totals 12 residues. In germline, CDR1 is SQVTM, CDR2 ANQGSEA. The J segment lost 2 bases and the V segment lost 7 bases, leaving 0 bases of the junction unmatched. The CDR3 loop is CSGDRGQETQYF. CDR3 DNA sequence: TGCAGCGGGGACAGGGGGCAAGAGACCCAGTACTTC.